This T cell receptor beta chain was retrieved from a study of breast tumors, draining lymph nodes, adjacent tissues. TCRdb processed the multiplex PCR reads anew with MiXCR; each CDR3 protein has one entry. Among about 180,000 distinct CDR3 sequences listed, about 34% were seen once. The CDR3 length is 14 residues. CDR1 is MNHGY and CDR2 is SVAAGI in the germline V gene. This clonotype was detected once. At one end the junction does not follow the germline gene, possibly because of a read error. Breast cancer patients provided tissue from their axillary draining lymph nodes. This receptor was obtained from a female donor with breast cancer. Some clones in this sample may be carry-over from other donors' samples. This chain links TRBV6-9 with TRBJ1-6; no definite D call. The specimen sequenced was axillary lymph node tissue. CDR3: CASTTRIYNSLLHF. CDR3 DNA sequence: TGTGCCAGCACCACCAGGATTTATAATTCACTCCTCCACTTT.